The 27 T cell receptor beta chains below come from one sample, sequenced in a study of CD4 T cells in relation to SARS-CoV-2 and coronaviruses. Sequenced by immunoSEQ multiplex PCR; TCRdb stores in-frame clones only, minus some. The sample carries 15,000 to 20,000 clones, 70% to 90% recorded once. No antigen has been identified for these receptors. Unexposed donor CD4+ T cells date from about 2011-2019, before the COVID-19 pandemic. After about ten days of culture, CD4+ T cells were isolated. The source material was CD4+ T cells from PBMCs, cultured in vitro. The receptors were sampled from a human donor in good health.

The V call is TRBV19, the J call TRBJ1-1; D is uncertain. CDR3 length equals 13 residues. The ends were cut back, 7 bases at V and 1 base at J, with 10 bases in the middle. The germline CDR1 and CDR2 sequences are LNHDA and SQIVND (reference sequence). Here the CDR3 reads CASTYGWNTEAFF. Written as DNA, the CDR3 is TGTGCCAGTACCTACGGATGGAACACTGAAGCTTTCTTT. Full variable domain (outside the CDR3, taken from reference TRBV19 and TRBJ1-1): DGGITQSPKYLFRKEGQNVTLSCEQNLNHDAMYWYRQDPGQGLRLIYYSQIVNDFQKGDIAEGYSVSREKKESFPLTVTSAQKNPTAFYLCASTYGWNTEAFFGQGTRLTVV.

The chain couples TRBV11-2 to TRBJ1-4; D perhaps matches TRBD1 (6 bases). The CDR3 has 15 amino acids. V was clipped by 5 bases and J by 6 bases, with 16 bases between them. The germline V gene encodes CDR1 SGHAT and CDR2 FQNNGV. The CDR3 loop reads CASSAYRVGDEKLFF. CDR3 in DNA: TGTGCCAGCAGCGCTTACAGGGTAGGGGATGAAAAACTGTTTTTT. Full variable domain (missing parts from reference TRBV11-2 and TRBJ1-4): EAGVAQSPRYKIIEKRQSVAFWCNPISGHATLYWYQQILGQGPKLLIQFQNNGVVDDSQLPKDRFSAERLKGVDSTLKIQPAKLEDSAVYLCASSAYRVGDEKLFFGSGTQLSVL.

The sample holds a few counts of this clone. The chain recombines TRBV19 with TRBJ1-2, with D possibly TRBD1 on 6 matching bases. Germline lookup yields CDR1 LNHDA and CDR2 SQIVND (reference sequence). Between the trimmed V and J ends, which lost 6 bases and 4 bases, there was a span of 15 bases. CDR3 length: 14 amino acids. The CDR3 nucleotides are TGTGCCAGTAGCTCCCCAGGGGTAGCCTATGGCTACACCTTC. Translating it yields CASSSPGVAYGYTF.

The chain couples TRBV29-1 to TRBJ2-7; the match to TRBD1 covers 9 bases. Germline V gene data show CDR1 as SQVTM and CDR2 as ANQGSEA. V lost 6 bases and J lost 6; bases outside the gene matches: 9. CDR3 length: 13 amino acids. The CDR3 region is CSVEPGQGFEQYF. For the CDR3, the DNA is TGCAGCGTCGAGCCGGGACAGGGCTTCGAGCAGTACTTC.

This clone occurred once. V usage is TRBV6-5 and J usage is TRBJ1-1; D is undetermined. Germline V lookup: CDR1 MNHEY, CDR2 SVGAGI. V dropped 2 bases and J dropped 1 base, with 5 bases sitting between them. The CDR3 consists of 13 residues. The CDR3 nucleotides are TGTGCCAGCAGTTACACGACGAACACTGAAGCTTTCTTT. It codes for CASSYTTNTEAFF.

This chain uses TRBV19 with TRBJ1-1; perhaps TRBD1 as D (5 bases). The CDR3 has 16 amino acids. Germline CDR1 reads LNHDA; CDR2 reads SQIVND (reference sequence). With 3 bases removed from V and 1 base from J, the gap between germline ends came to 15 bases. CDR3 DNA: TGTGCCAGTAGTATTAGGATTTTTACAGGGAACACTGAAGCTTTCTTT. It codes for CASSIRIFTGNTEAFF.

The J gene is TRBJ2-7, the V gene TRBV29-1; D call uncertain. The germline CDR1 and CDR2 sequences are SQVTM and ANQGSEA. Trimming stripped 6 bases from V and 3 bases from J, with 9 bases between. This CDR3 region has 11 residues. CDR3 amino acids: CSVVQLYEQYF. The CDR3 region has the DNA TGCAGCGTAGTACAGCTCTACGAGCAGTACTTC.

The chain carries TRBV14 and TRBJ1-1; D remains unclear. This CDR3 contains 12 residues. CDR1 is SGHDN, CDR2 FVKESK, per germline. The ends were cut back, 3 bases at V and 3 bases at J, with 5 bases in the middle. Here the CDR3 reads CASSHWDTEAFF. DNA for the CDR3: TGTGCCAGCAGCCATTGGGACACTGAAGCTTTCTTT.

CDR3 loop: CASSQVGGAKNIQYF. In DNA, the CDR3 is TGTGCCAGCAGCCAAGTTGGGGGGGCCAAAAACATTCAGTACTTC. The V gene is TRBV3-1 (or the pseudogene TRBV3-2), the J gene TRBJ2-4; perhaps TRBD2 as D (6 bases). CDR1 and CDR2 from the germline V gene are LGHDT and YNNKEL (reference sequence). This CDR3 contains 15 residues. V lost 1 base, J lost 1 base, and 8 bases lay in between.

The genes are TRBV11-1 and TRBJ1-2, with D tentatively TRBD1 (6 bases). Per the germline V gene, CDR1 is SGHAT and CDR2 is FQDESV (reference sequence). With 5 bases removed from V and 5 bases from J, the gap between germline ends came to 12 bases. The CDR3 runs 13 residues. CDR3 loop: CASSRWGAYGYTF. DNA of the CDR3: TGTGCCAGCAGCCGGTGGGGGGCTTATGGCTACACCTTC.

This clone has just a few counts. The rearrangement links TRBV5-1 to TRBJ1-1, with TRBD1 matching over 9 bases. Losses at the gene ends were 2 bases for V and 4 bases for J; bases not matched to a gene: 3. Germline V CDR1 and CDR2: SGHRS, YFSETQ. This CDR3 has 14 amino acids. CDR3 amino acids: CASSFGTGRTEAFF. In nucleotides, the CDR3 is TGCGCCAGCAGCTTCGGGACAGGGCGCACTGAAGCTTTCTTT.

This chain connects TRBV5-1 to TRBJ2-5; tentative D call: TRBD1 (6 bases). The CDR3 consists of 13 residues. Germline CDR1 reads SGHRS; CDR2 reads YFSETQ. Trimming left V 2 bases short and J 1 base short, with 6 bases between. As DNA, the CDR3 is TGCGCCAGCAGCTTACAGGGCCAAGAGACCCAGTACTTC. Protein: CASSLQGQETQYF. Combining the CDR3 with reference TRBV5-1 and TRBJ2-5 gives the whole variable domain KAGVTQTPRYLIKTRGQQVTLSCSPISGHRSVSWYQQTPGQGLQFLFEYFSETQRNKGNFPGRFSGRQFSNSRSEMNVSTLELGDSALYLCASSLQGQETQYFGPGTRLLVL.

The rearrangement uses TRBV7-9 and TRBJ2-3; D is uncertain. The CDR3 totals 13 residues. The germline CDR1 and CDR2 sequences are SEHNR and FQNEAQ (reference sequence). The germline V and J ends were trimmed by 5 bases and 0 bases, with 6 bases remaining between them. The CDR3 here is CASSDDSTDTQYF. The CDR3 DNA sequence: TGTGCCAGCAGCGATGATAGCACAGATACGCAGTATTTT.

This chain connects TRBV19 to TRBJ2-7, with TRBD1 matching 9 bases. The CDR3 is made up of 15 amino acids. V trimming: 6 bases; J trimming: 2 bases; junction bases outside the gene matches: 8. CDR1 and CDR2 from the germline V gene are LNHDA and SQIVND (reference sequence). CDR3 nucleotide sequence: TGTGCCAGTAGCAAGACAGGGGGTAGCGCCTACGAGCAGTACTTC. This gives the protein CASSKTGGSAYEQYF. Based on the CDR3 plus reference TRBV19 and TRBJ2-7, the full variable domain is DGGITQSPKYLFRKEGQNVTLSCEQNLNHDAMYWYRQDPGQGLRLIYYSQIVNDFQKGDIAEGYSVSREKKESFPLTVTSAQKNPTAFYLCASSKTGGSAYEQYFGPGTRLTVT.

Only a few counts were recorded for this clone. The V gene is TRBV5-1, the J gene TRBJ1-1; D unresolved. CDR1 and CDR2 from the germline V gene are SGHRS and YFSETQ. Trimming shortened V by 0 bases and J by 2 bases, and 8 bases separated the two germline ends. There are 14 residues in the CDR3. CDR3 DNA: TGCGCCAGCAGCTTGGGGAATTACAACACTGAAGCTTTCTTT. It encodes CASSLGNYNTEAFF.

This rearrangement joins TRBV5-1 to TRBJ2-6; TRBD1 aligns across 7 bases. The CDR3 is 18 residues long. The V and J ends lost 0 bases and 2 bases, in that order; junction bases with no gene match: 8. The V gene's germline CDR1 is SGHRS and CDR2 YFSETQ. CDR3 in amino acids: CASSLELIQGAGANVLTF. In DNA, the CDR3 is TGCGCCAGCAGCTTGGAATTGATCCAGGGGGCTGGGGCCAACGTCCTGACTTTC.

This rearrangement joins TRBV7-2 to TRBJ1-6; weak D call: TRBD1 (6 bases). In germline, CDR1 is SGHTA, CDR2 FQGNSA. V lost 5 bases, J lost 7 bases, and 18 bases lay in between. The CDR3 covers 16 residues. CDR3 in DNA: TGTGCCAGCAGCCCCCCAAGGGGGTCTCGAAATTCACCCCTCCACTTT. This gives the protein CASSPPRGSRNSPLHF.

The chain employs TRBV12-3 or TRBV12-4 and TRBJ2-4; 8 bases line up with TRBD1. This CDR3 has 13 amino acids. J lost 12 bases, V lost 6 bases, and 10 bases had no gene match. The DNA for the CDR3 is TGTGCCAGCAGAGAAAACCGACAGGGGACTCAGTACTTC. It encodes CASRENRQGTQYF.

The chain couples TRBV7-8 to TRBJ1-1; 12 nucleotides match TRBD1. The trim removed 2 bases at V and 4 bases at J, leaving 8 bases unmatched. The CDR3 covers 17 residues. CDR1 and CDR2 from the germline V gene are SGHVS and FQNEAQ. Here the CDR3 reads CASSLRDRGRISTEAFF. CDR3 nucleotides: TGTGCCAGCAGCTTACGGGACAGGGGGCGGATTAGCACTGAAGCTTTCTTT.

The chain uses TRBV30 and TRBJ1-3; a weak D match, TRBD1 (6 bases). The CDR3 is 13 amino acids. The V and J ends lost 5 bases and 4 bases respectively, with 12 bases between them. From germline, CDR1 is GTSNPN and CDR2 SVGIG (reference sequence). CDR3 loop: CAWDRGSGNTIYF. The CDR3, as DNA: TGTGCCTGGGATAGGGGGAGCGGAAACACCATATATTTT.

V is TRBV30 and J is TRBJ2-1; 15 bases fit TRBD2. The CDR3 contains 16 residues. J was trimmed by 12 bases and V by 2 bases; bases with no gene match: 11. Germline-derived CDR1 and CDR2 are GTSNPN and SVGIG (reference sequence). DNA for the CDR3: TGTGCCTGGAGTCGAAAGGGACTAGCGGGAGGAAGTGGGCAGTTCTTC. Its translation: CAWSRKGLAGGSGQFF.

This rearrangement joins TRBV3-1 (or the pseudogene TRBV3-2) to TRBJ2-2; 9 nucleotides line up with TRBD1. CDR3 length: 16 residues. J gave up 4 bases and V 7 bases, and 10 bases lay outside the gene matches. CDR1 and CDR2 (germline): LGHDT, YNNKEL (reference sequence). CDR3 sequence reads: CASTPGQGKITGELFF. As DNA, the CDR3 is TGTGCCAGCACCCCGGGACAGGGTAAAATCACCGGGGAGCTGTTTTTT.

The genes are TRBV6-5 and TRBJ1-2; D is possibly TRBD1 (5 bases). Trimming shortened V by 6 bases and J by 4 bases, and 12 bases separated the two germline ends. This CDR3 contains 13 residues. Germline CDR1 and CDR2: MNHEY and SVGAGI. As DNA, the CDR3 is TGTGCCAGCAGGCGGGACCGAGGCTATGGCTACACCTTC. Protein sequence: CASRRDRGYGYTF.

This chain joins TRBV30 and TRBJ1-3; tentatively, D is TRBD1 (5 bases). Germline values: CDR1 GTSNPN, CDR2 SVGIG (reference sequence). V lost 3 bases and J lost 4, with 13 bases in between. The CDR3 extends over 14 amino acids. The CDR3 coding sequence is TGTGCCTGGAGCCAAGGAGGGACCGGAAACACCATATATTTT. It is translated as CAWSQGGTGNTIYF.

The CDR3 here is CASSMQGVSGEQYF. The CDR3 coding sequence is TGTGCCAGTAGTATGCAGGGGGTAAGCGGCGAGCAGTACTTC. The gene calls are TRBV19 and TRBJ2-7, with 7 bases matching TRBD1. The V segment lost 3 bases and the J segment 6 bases; nucleotides outside the gene matches: 8. This CDR3 region has 14 residues. CDR1 and CDR2 (germline): LNHDA, SQIVND (reference sequence).

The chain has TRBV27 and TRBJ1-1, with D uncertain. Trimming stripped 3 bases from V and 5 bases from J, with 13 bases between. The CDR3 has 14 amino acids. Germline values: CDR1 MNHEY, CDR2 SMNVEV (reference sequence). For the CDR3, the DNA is TGTGCCAGCAGTTTTGGCTCACACGGGACTGAAGCTTTCTTT. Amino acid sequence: CASSFGSHGTEAFF.

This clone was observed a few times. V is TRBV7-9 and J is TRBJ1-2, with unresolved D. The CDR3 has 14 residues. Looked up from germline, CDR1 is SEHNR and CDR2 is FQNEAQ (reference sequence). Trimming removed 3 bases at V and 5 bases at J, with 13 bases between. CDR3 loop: CASSLSQRGYGYTF. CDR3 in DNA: TGTGCCAGCAGCTTGAGCCAGCGAGGTTATGGCTACACCTTC.